These 16 T cell receptor beta chains were sequenced from one sample in a study of cytomegalovirus exposure and HLA in healthy donors. PCR was performed using 60 Vbeta and 13 Jbeta primers. Sequenced by immunoSEQ multiplex PCR; TCRdb stores in-frame clones only, minus some. This sample has about 160,000 clones; 80% to 85% occur once, and the top ten carry 8% to 10%. Material for sequencing was PBMCs. All receptors come from a male donor in good health and CMV-seropositive.

V and J are TRBV27 and TRBJ2-1, with 9 bases matching TRBD2. V lost 3 bases and J lost 1; bases outside the gene matches: 4. CDR1 and CDR2 from the germline V gene are MNHEY and SMNVEV (reference sequence). CDR3 length equals 16 residues. This CDR3 reads CASSFGGRASYNEQFF. The CDR3 DNA sequence: TGTGCCAGCAGTTTCGGCGGGAGGGCATCCTACAATGAGCAGTTCTTC.

J is TRBJ1-1 and V is TRBV2; D not certain. Trimming took 6 bases from V and 6 from J, leaving 8 bases between them. Germline assignment: CDR1 SNHLY and CDR2 FYNNEI. The CDR3 extends over 11 amino acids. The CDR3 here is CASSTQAEAFF. The CDR3 DNA sequence: TGTGCCAGCAGCACCCAGGCTGAAGCTTTCTTT.

The sample holds a few counts of this clone. The V gene is TRBV11-2, the J gene TRBJ2-5; possibly TRBD2 for D (6 bases). CDR1 and CDR2 (germline): SGHAT, FQNNGV. There are 12 residues in the CDR3. V was cut by 5 bases and J by 5 bases, with 9 bases left in between. In DNA, the CDR3 is TGTGCCAGCAGCCCGGGGAGGGAGACCCAGTACTTC. Amino acid sequence: CASSPGRETQYF.

This clone showed up just once. The rearrangement links TRBV28 to TRBJ2-1; 9 positions agree with TRBD2. Per the germline V gene, CDR1 is MDHEN and CDR2 is SYDVKM. The J segment lost 7 bases and the V segment lost 6 bases, leaving 13 bases of the junction unmatched. This CDR3 is 16 amino acids long. The CDR3 loop reads CASRPRLAARRNEQFF. The CDR3 DNA follows: TGTGCCAGCAGACCCCGACTAGCGGCCCGGAGGAATGAGCAGTTCTTC.

The CDR3 sequence is CASSLGLAGGTQYF. The CDR3 nucleotides are TGTGCCAGCAGCCTGGGACTAGCGGGAGGAACACAGTACTTC. The chain joins TRBV13 to TRBJ2-5, with TRBD2 identical over 15 bases. The junction had 6 bases not matched to a gene; V was cut back by 5 bases and J by 11 bases. CDR1 and CDR2 (germline): PRHDT, FYEKMQ (reference sequence). The CDR3 is made up of 14 amino acids. Filled out from reference TRBV13 and TRBJ2-5, the complete variable domain reads AAGVIQSPRHLIKEKRETATLKCYPIPRHDTVYWYQQGPGQDPQFLISFYEKMQSDKGSIPDRFSAQQFSDYHSELNMSSLELGDSALYFCASSLGLAGGTQYFGPGTRLLVL.

The V call is TRBV30, the J call TRBJ2-7; 8 positions match TRBD2. Germline V gene sequence: CDR1 GTSNPN, CDR2 SVGIG (reference sequence). This CDR3 has 14 amino acids. After removal of 0 bases from V and 6 bases from J, the junction contained 7 bases not matched to a gene. CDR3 loop: CAWSVSGTRVEQYF. The CDR3 region has the DNA TGTGCCTGGAGTGTATCCGGGACTAGAGTCGAGCAGTACTTC. Full variable domain (missing parts from reference TRBV30 and TRBJ2-7): SQTIHQWPATLVQPVGSPLSLECTVEGTSNPNLYWYRQAAGRGLQLLFYSVGIGQISSEVPQNLSASRPQDRQFILSSKKLLLSDSGFYLCAWSVSGTRVEQYFGPGTRLTVT.

The CDR3: CASSLGGQSTEAFF. Written as DNA, the CDR3 is TGTGCCAGCAGCTTGGGGGGGCAAAGCACTGAAGCTTTCTTT. The chain links TRBV7-2 to TRBJ1-1; D may be TRBD1 (6 bases). The CDR3 totals 14 residues. Germline lookup yields CDR1 SGHTA and CDR2 FQGNSA. With 3 bases removed from V and 4 bases from J, the gap between germline ends came to 12 bases.

The chain carries TRBV7-8 and TRBJ2-2; D might be TRBD2 (5 bases). The CDR3 sequence is 15 residues long. V was cut by 0 bases and J by 7 bases, with 12 bases left in between. CDR1 and CDR2 (germline): SGHVS, FQNEAQ. CDR3 protein: CASSLAGAQYGELFF. CDR3 DNA: TGTGCCAGCAGCTTAGCGGGAGCCCAATACGGGGAGCTGTTTTTT.

V and J are TRBV5-1 and TRBJ2-5, with D possibly matching TRBD1 (5 bases). The CDR3 has 11 amino acids. V was pared by 3 bases and J by 7 bases, with 7 bases between. Germline V lookup: CDR1 SGHRS, CDR2 YFSETQ. CDR3 residues: CASSSQGTQYF. In DNA, the CDR3 is TGCGCCAGCAGCTCTCAGGGGACCCAGTACTTC.

The rearrangement joins TRBV5-6 to TRBJ2-1; 7 nucleotides agree with TRBD1. V dropped 1 base and J dropped 12; count of bases not matched to a gene: 10. CDR1 is SGHDT and CDR2 is YYEEEE in the germline V gene. The CDR3 has 14 residues. The CDR3 loop reads CASSLSPRGPGQFF. CDR3 coding DNA: TGTGCCAGCAGCTTGAGCCCAAGGGGGCCAGGGCAGTTCTTC.

V gene TRBV28 combines with J gene TRBJ1-1, with 11 nucleotides matching TRBD1. The CDR3 covers 14 residues. Germline CDR1 reads MDHEN; CDR2 reads SYDVKM. V gave up 6 bases and J gave up 7 bases; unmatched junction bases: 7. The CDR3: CASRRDRGINEAFF. The CDR3 coding sequence is TGTGCCAGCAGACGGGACAGGGGGATTAATGAAGCTTTCTTT. The entire variable domain, with the rest obtained from reference TRBV28 and TRBJ1-1, is as follows: DVKVTQSSRYLVKRTGEKVFLECVQDMDHENMFWYRQDPGLGLRLIYFSYDVKMKEKGDIPEGYSVSREKKERFSLILESASTNQTSMYLCASRRDRGINEAFFGQGTRLTVV.

The chain carries TRBV7-2 and TRBJ1-1, with D perhaps matching TRBD1 (5 bases). The V end was cut by 10 bases, the J end by 5 bases, with 11 bases between. Germline lookup yields CDR1 SGHTA and CDR2 FQGNSA. This CDR3 comprises 11 residues. The CDR3 is CAIQGLTEAFF. CDR3 nucleotides: TGTGCCATCCAGGGCCTAACTGAAGCTTTCTTT.

The gene calls are TRBV12-5 and TRBJ1-1; D uncertain. Germline loops: CDR1 LGHNT, CDR2 FRNRAP. The CDR3 runs 13 residues. With 3 bases removed from V and 2 bases from J, the gap between germline ends came to 7 bases. The CDR3 loop reads CASGFRHNTEAFF. CDR3 coding DNA: TGTGCTAGTGGTTTCCGACACAACACTGAAGCTTTCTTT.

The chain uses TRBV7-8 and TRBJ2-1; D not certain. Trimming pared 6 bases from V and 5 bases from J, leaving 11 bases between. Germline V CDR1 and CDR2: SGHVS, FQNEAQ. CDR3 length: 13 residues. DNA of the CDR3: TGTGCCAGCAGAAAAGCACGTGACAATGAGCAGTTCTTC. It codes for CASRKARDNEQFF.

The J gene is TRBJ1-1, the V gene TRBV18, with 9 positions matching TRBD1. The CDR3 runs 15 residues. CDR1 is KGHSH, CDR2 LQKENI, per germline. Trimming took 3 bases from V and 5 from J; bases not matched to a gene: 7. The CDR3 reads CASSPRDRVITEAFF. CDR3 coding DNA: TGTGCCAGCTCACCCAGGGACAGGGTGATAACTGAAGCTTTCTTT.

The chain recombines TRBV15 with TRBJ2-7; D gene ambiguous. The V gene lost 0 bases and the J gene lost 3 bases, with 9 bases spanning the gap. The CDR3 consists of 14 residues. From germline, CDR1 is LNHNV and CDR2 YYDKDF (reference sequence). This chain's CDR3 is CATSRDNSNYEQYF. In DNA form, the CDR3 reads TGTGCCACCAGCAGAGATAACAGTAACTACGAGCAGTACTTC.